One sample yielded the 3 T cell receptor beta chains listed below, sequenced in a study of human T cells and chemical hapten exposure (dated by TCRdb to 2020 to 2022). The time point label, as the study defines it: patch test 3, about 24 weeks after DPC sensitization. The label giving this sample's treatment or condition can be read as: therapeutic diphenylcyclopropenone sensitization with weekly scalp DPC. Library preparation used RACE. TCRdb names NextSeq 500 as the instrument used. The public reads were quality trimmed at Q25 with fastp and then assembled into clones with MiXCR by TCRdb, keeping productive beta chains. Duplicate CDR3 protein sequences are folded into a single record with the most common DNA and genes. In this sample the table shows tens of thousands of distinct CDR3 sequences, around 13% of which occur a single time. Under 6% of the sample rests with the top ten. Sequencing used whole blood, obtained in connection with sensitization to the hapten diphenylcyclopropenone (DPC). The receptor source for this set is a woman between 50 and 59 years old with alopecia areata. Some clones in this sample may be carry-over from other donors' samples.

This clonotype was seen more than once but under ten times. This chain connects TRBV10-1 to TRBJ2-2; tentatively, D is TRBD1 (6 bases). The germline V gene has CDR1 WNHNN and CDR2 SYGVQD (reference sequence). CDR3 length: 17 residues. The germline V and J ends were trimmed by 6 bases and 6 bases, with 23 bases remaining between them. The CDR3: CASSPTGIVLSAGELFF. The CDR3, as DNA: TGCGCCAGCAGCCCGACAGGAATTGTATTGTCCGCCGGGGAGCTGTTTTTT.

The chain is built from TRBV29-1 and TRBJ1-5; D is unresolved. Per germline, CDR1 SQVTM and CDR2 ANQGSEA. The CDR3 has 12 residues. V shed 7 bases and J shed 1 base, with 8 bases lying between them. The CDR3 DNA reads TGCAGCGCTCAGGACAGCAATCAGCCCCAGCATTTT. It translates to CSAQDSNQPQHF.

This clonotype was observed a handful of times. The chain recombines TRBV7-9 with TRBJ2-7; 8 bases match TRBD1. J gave up 5 bases and V 6 bases, and 6 bases lay outside the gene matches. The CDR3 covers 13 residues. Looked up from germline, CDR1 is SEHNR and CDR2 is FQNEAQ (reference sequence). The CDR3 loop is CASSDRGPNEQYF. The CDR3 nucleotides read TGTGCCAGCAGTGACAGGGGCCCGAACGAGCAGTACTTC.